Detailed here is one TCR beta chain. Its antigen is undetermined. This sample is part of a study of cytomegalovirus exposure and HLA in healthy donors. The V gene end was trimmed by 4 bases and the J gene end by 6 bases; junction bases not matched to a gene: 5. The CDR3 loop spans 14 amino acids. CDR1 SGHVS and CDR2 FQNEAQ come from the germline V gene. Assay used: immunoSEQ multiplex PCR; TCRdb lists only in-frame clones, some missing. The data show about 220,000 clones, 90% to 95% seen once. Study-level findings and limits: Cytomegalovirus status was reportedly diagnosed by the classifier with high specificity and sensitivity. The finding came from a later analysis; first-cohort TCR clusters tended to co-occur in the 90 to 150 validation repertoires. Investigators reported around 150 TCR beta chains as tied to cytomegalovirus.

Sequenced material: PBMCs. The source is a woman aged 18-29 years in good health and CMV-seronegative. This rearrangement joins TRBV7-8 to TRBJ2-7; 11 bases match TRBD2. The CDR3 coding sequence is TGTGCCAGCAGCTCGGGACTAGCGGTAGGCGAGCAGTACTTC. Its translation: CASSSGLAVGEQYF.